The source of this TCR beta chain is a study of blood T cell repertoires in COVID-19. The assay was immunoSEQ multiplex PCR, and TCRdb's table has in-frame clones only and misses some. Of just over 350,000 clones in the sample, more than 75% are singletons; the top ten hold around 3%. This CDR3 spans 15 amino acids. The ends lost 7 bases at V and 4 bases at J; junction bases unmatched: 12. Germline CDR1 is SGHVS and CDR2 is FQNEAQ. Participant-reported clinical history was the basis for cohort assignment. The specimen sequenced was PBMCs or T cells enriched from blood (not recorded which). V and J are TRBV7-8 and TRBJ2-7; 8 nucleotides align to TRBD1. This receptor was taken from a woman in her twenties or thirties who had recovered from COVID-19. The CDR3 is CASTKGPGGPYEQYF. The CDR3 DNA sequence: TGTGCCAGCACCAAAGGCCCAGGGGGCCCATACGAGCAGTACTTC. The variable domain in full, with the rest retrieved from reference TRBV7-8 and TRBJ2-7, is GAGVSQSPRYKVAKRGQDVALRCDPISGHVSLFWYQQALGQGPEFLTYFQNEAQLDKSGLPSDRFFAERPEGSVSTLKIQRTQQEDSAVYLCASTKGPGGPYEQYFGPGTRLTVT.